Below, one T cell receptor (beta chain) is given with its context. The protocol was immunoSEQ multiplex PCR, while the TCRdb copy is restricted to in-frame clones and leaves out a portion. The repertoire has almost 250,000 clones, around nine tenths of them found once; the top ten carry roughly 3.7%. The data belong to a study of blood T cell repertoires in COVID-19. Background on the study: T cells, B-cell-depleted T cells, or PBMCs supplied cDNA or gDNA.

Trimming cost V 7 bases and J 7 bases, with 20 bases left between them. Germline V gene lookup returns CDR1 MDHEN and CDR2 SYDVKM. This CDR3 region has 16 residues. The cohort comprised adults aged roughly 18 to 100 years residing in 20 to 30 US areas. Cohort assignment relied on participant-reported clinical history. Sequences were obtained from PBMCs or T cells enriched from blood (not recorded which). This clonotype was sampled from a woman in her twenties or thirties who had recovered from COVID-19. The V and J genes are TRBV28 and TRBJ1-6; a possible D gene is TRBD1 (5 bases). The CDR3 bases are TGTGCCAGCATTCTCGGGGGAGGAGGGCGGAATTCACCCCTCCACTTT. Amino acid sequence: CASILGGGGRNSPLHF.